This TCR beta chain was documented in a study of post-analysis software for immune sequencing data. Study-level results: Patients showed TRBV5-6, TRBV5-1 and TRBV20-1 among five TRBV segments more frequent than in controls. Under F measure analysis, samples from one preparation batch co-clustered strongly. Controls showed significantly higher normalized Chao1 diversity than did multiple sclerosis patients.

Germline assignment: CDR1 SGHRS and CDR2 YFSETQ. CDR3 length equals 14 residues. Every TCR beta cDNA library bore unique molecular identifiers. Between about 0.85 and 11 million T cells gave rise to roughly 0.5 million cDNA molecules. TCRdb re-derived calls from the PCR reads in MiXCR, one entry per CDR3 protein. The repertoire holds a few hundred thousand distinct CDR3 sequences, with approximately 37% as singletons. The table lists this clonotype with a few counts. No antigen is known for it. The J gene is TRBJ2-1, the V gene TRBV5-1; D is ambiguous. The J call may be mistaken, given a closer DNA end match to TRBJ2-7. Source material: blood. This clonotype was obtained from a girl aged 2-9 years with multiple sclerosis. In DNA, the CDR3 is TGCGCCAGCAGCCCCGAAAGCTCCTACAATGAGCAGTACTTC. This codes for CASSPESSYNEQYF.